The 20 T cell receptor beta chains in this list originate from one sample, sequenced in a study of identical twins. In TCRdb, the 5' RACE reads were re-called with MiXCR into one record per CDR3 protein. This repertoire shows just over 500,000 distinct CDR3 sequences, about 20% found once; its top ten account for around 1%. These records were also assigned to another study, of T cells expressing NK-cell markers.

The sample was CD4+ T cells sorted from blood. These TCRs come from a woman aged 18-29 years in good health.

This clonotype was counted between two and nine times. This sequence joins TRBV5-6 and TRBJ2-1; TRBD1 matches at 8 bases. V lost 4 bases and J lost 2; bases outside the gene matches: 5. Looked up from germline, CDR1 is SGHDT and CDR2 is YYEEEE. The CDR3 has 15 residues. The DNA of the CDR3 is TGTGCCAGCAGCCTGGGACAGGAGGCCTACAATGAGCAGTTCTTC. It specifies CASSLGQEAYNEQFF.

This clonotype was counted between two and nine times. This chain links TRBV5-1 with TRBJ2-5; 11 bases line up with TRBD2. The germline gives CDR1 SGHRS, CDR2 YFSETQ. The CDR3 has 14 amino acids. The J segment lost 4 bases and the V segment lost 3 bases, leaving 2 bases of the junction unmatched. CDR3 sequence reads: CASSSGTSGETQYF. As DNA, the CDR3 is TGCGCCAGCAGCTCTGGGACTAGCGGAGAGACCCAGTACTTC. Combining the CDR3 with reference TRBV5-1 and TRBJ2-5 gives the whole variable domain KAGVTQTPRYLIKTRGQQVTLSCSPISGHRSVSWYQQTPGQGLQFLFEYFSETQRNKGNFPGRFSGRQFSNSRSEMNVSTLELGDSALYLCASSSGTSGETQYFGPGTRLLVL.

This clonotype was seen only a few times. J is TRBJ2-2 and V is TRBV12-3 or TRBV12-4; 7 bases fit TRBD2. The trim removed 7 bases at V and 0 bases at J, leaving 8 bases unmatched. The CDR3 spans 16 residues. DNA of the CDR3: TGTGCCAGCACCTCCCGGGGAGGGGCGAACACCGGGGAGCTGTTTTTT. This encodes CASTSRGGANTGELFF.

The sample holds many counts of this clonotype. The chain has TRBV29-1 and TRBJ1-4; a possible D gene is TRBD1 (6 bases). Germline CDR1 reads SQVTM; CDR2 reads ANQGSEA. V was trimmed by 4 bases and J by 8 bases, leaving 17 bases between them. The CDR3 loop spans 14 amino acids. The CDR3 sequence is CSVVVGASGEKLFF. The CDR3 nucleotides are TGCAGCGTTGTTGTGGGGGCCAGCGGGGAAAAACTGTTTTTT. The full variable domain, in which reference TRBV29-1 and TRBJ1-4 provide the parts outside the CDR3, is SAVISQKPSRDICQRGTSLTIQCQVDSQVTMMFWYRQQPGQSLTLIATANQGSEATYESGFVIDKFPISRPNLTFSTLTVSNMSPEDSSIYLCSVVVGASGEKLFFGSGTQLSVL.

The V call is TRBV19, the J call TRBJ1-1; no definite D call. Trimming left V 5 bases short and J 0 bases short, with 10 bases between. CDR3 size: 14 residues. Germline V gene data show CDR1 as LNHDA and CDR2 as SQIVND (reference sequence). This CDR3 is CASSPHIMNTEAFF. CDR3 DNA: TGTGCCAGTAGTCCACACATCATGAACACTGAAGCTTTCTTT.

The chain links TRBV20-1 to TRBJ1-2; 10 nucleotides align to TRBD1. Trimming at V came to 4 bases and at J to 6 bases, leaving 11 bases not matched to a gene. The germline gives CDR1 DFQATT, CDR2 SNEGSKA (reference sequence). This CDR3 has 15 residues. The CDR3 DNA is TGCAGTGCTATCCAGACAGGGGGCGAACGACATGGCTACACCTTC. Encoded protein: CSAIQTGGERHGYTF.

This chain joins TRBV25-1 and TRBJ1-1; D remains ambiguous. Germline V gene data show CDR1 as MGHDK and CDR2 as SYGVNS. This CDR3 comprises 15 residues. The V end lost 3 bases, the J end lost 4 bases, and 15 bases lay between the germline ends. In DNA form, the CDR3 reads TGTGCCAGCAGTGATTCCCCATCCAGTCTCACTGAAGCTTTCTTT. Translation: CASSDSPSSLTEAFF.

CDR3 amino acids: CATSRVVTGAEAFF. The CDR3 DNA is TGTGCCACCAGCAGAGTGGTCACAGGGGCCGAAGCTTTCTTT. The chain has TRBV15 and TRBJ1-1; 7 bases agree with TRBD1. Germline V CDR1 and CDR2: LNHNV, YYDKDF (reference sequence). Losses at the gene ends were 1 base for V and 8 bases for J; bases not matched to a gene: 7. The CDR3 loop spans 14 amino acids.

This clonotype came up a few times. The V and J genes are TRBV11-2 and TRBJ2-2; D is ambiguous. Per the germline V gene, CDR1 is SGHAT and CDR2 is FQNNGV. This CDR3 spans 14 amino acids. V lost 1 base and J lost 4, with 7 bases in between. Here the CDR3 reads CASSLAGFTGELFF. The DNA of the CDR3 is TGTGCCAGCAGCTTAGCTGGCTTCACCGGGGAGCTGTTTTTT.

The chain recombines TRBV7-2 with TRBJ2-1; D might be TRBD2 (8 bases). The V and J ends lost 9 bases and 6 bases respectively, with 18 bases between them. CDR1 is SGHTA and CDR2 is FQGNSA in the germline V gene. The CDR3 consists of 14 residues. CDR3 sequence reads: CASSPGRGRNEQFF. CDR3 DNA sequence: TGTGCCAGTTCCCCCGGGAGGGGGCGCAATGAGCAGTTCTTC.

This chain connects TRBV5-1 to TRBJ2-1; D remains unclear. The CDR3 has 12 residues. Looked up from germline, CDR1 is SGHRS and CDR2 is YFSETQ. V lost 0 bases, J lost 5 bases, and 3 bases lay in between. The CDR3 protein is CASSLDDNEQFF. The CDR3 region has the DNA TGCGCCAGCAGCTTGGACGACAATGAGCAGTTCTTC.

This clonotype was counted only a few times. This sequence joins TRBV5-1 and TRBJ2-5, with D uncertain. This CDR3 has 14 residues. CDR1 and CDR2 (germline): SGHRS, YFSETQ. V was clipped by 4 bases and J by 2 bases, with 12 bases between them. The CDR3 is CASSPGPEQETQYF. The CDR3 DNA reads as TGCGCCAGCAGCCCCGGGCCAGAACAAGAGACCCAGTACTTC.

This chain connects TRBV3-1 to TRBJ1-2; D is undetermined. Germline-derived CDR1 and CDR2 are LGHDT and YNNKEL (reference sequence). This CDR3 is 15 amino acids long. With 3 bases removed from V and 4 bases from J, the gap between germline ends came to 15 bases. The CDR3 is CASSHHQMGVYGYTF. Written as DNA, the CDR3 is TGTGCCAGCAGCCACCACCAGATGGGTGTCTATGGCTACACCTTC.

The chain has TRBV10-3 and TRBJ2-7; 8 bases are a match to TRBD1. V shed 2 bases, J shed 0 bases, and the junction held 3 bases outside the gene matches. The CDR3 totals 15 residues. The V gene's germline CDR1 is ENHRY and CDR2 SYGVKD. The CDR3 here is CAISESGQGSYEQYF. The CDR3 DNA sequence: TGTGCCATCAGTGAGAGTGGACAGGGCTCCTACGAGCAGTACTTC.

The chain carries TRBV7-9 and TRBJ1-1; unclear D gene. Germline CDR1 SEHNR, CDR2 FQNEAQ (reference sequence). V was cut by 1 base and J by 7 bases, with 4 bases left in between. CDR3 length: 11 residues. CDR3 in DNA: TGTGCCAGCAGCTTAGTCGATGAAGCTTTCTTT. Residues: CASSLVDEAFF.

This sequence joins TRBV19 and TRBJ1-1; D remains ambiguous. The V end was cut by 5 bases, the J end by 1 base, with 14 bases between. Germline loops: CDR1 LNHDA, CDR2 SQIVND (reference sequence). This CDR3 comprises 15 residues. CDR3 protein: CASSPRVLGNTEAFF. CDR3 DNA: TGTGCCAGTAGTCCGAGGGTGTTAGGGAACACTGAAGCTTTCTTT.

As regards this clonotype: Since a much larger clone is just one base distant, this may be a read error. The chain uses TRBV7-8 and TRBJ2-1; D ambiguous. The V and J ends lost 5 bases and 6 bases respectively, with 5 bases between them. The CDR3 is 11 amino acids. The V gene's germline CDR1 is SGHVS and CDR2 FQNEAQ. CDR3 region: CASSQINEQFF. In DNA, the CDR3 is TGTGCCAGCAGCCAAATCAATGAGCAGTTCTTC.

This clonotype was counted between two and nine times. The V call is TRBV5-1, the J call TRBJ1-2, with D maybe TRBD1 (6 bases). Germline values: CDR1 SGHRS, CDR2 YFSETQ. The V and J ends lost 0 bases and 2 bases respectively, with 11 bases between them. The CDR3 contains 15 residues. The CDR3 sequence: CASSLEWGANYGYTF. The CDR3 nucleotides are TGCGCCAGCAGCTTGGAGTGGGGGGCGAACTATGGCTACACCTTC.

The chain combines TRBV18 with TRBJ2-1; 8 nucleotides align to TRBD2. V trimming: 4 bases; J trimming: 3 bases; junction bases outside the gene matches: 5. The germline V gene encodes CDR1 KGHSH and CDR2 LQKENI. The CDR3 sequence is 15 residues long. The CDR3 protein is CASSQSGTSYNEQFF. CDR3 nucleotide sequence: TGTGCCAGCTCACAATCCGGGACTAGCTACAATGAGCAGTTCTTC.

V and J are TRBV12-3 or TRBV12-4 and TRBJ2-1, with 9 bases lining up with TRBD2. The length of the CDR3 is 11 residues. The trim removed 5 bases at V and 16 bases at J, leaving 6 bases unmatched. This CDR3 reads CASSQAGGEFF. The DNA of the CDR3 is TGTGCCAGCAGTCAAGCGGGAGGCGAATTCTTC.